Given below is one TCR beta chain in context. The target antigen is unknown. The data stem from a study of T cell responses to AZD1222 COVID-19 vaccine. Germline CDR1 and CDR2: SGHVS and FQNEAQ. The CDR3 is made up of 14 amino acids. The V end lost 4 bases, the J end lost 2 bases, and 12 bases lay between the germline ends. Profiling relied on immunoSEQ multiplex PCR, and the TCRdb table lists in-frame clones only, not all of them. The table records over 100,000 clones, roughly 90% of them present only once. Findings of the study overall: Possibly, clonal diversity was underestimated; donors were largely white British and included more females. Repertoires in all cases were sampled only once the peak T cell response had passed.

V gene TRBV7-8 combines with J gene TRBJ2-7; tentatively, D is TRBD1 (6 bases). The sequenced sample was peripheral blood, obtained on day 0 of AZD1222 vaccination. The sequence derives from an adult in good health. The CDR3 nucleotides are TGTGCCAGCAGCTCACAGGGAAAGACCTACGAGCAGTACTTC. Protein product: CASSSQGKTYEQYF.